Given below is one T cell receptor (beta chain) in context. Its target is not known. The sample originates from a study of OX40 agonist ivuxolimab in advanced cancers. Across the whole study: As their treatment, patients were administered ivuxolimab, an agonistic anti-OX40 (CD134) antibody. Participants averaged approximately 65 years of age (range 23 to 79) and were 82.7% male.

Between the trimmed V and J ends, which lost 1 base and 8 bases, there was a span of 14 bases. The V gene's germline CDR1 is MNHEY and CDR2 SMNVEV (reference sequence). CDR3 length equals 14 residues. Blood sampling took place at baseline, cycle 4 day 1, and cycle 7 day 1. Produced via immunoSEQ multiplex PCR; TCRdb's table is partial and in-frame only. The sample contains more than 55,000 clones, approximately 90% of which appear only once. Points from the study as a whole: Some nonresponders also had low normalized T-cell clonal expansion.

The material was CD4+ or CD8+ T cells sorted from blood, obtained in a trial of the OX40 agonist ivuxolimab. The receptor comes from an adult with an advanced solid tumor such as melanoma, head and neck, liver or kidney cancer. The chain uses TRBV27 and TRBJ1-2, with D hard to call. In nucleotides, the CDR3 is TGTGCCAGCAGTTTATTGGGCAATTCCCGCGGCTACACCTTC. It is translated as CASSLLGNSRGYTF.